This entry concerns a single T cell receptor beta chain. This sample was taken from a study of glioma-infiltrating T cells. Using RNA template, CDR3s of TCR alpha and beta were amplified with iRepertoire arm-PCR. TCRdb re-called the multiplex PCR reads through MiXCR, storing one row per CDR3 protein. The sample carries roughly 20,000 distinct CDR3 sequences, approximately 23% recorded once. The trim removed 2 bases at V and 3 bases at J, leaving 6 bases unmatched. Germline values: CDR1 SGHDT, CDR2 YYEEEE. There are 16 residues in the CDR3. The clonotype was recovered from a human donor with low-grade glioma or glioblastoma, undergoing nonglioma brain surgery, or in good health (not recorded which). Sequenced input: glioma tissue, nonneoplastic brain tissue, or PBMCs (not recorded which). The rearrangement uses TRBV5-6 and TRBJ2-5, with TRBD2 matching 11 bases. This chain's CDR3 is CASSFRTSGFEETQYF. The CDR3 coding sequence is TGTGCCAGCAGCTTCCGGACTAGCGGGTTTGAAGAGACCCAGTACTTC. The full variable domain, in which reference TRBV5-6 and TRBJ2-5 provide the parts outside the CDR3, is DAGVTQSPTHLIKTRGQQVTLRCSPKSGHDTVSWYQQALGQGPQFIFQYYEEEERQRGNFPDRFSGHQFPNYSSELNVNALLLGDSALYLCASSFRTSGFEETQYFGPGTRLLVL.